The rows below give T cell receptor beta chains drawn from one sample of a study of blood T cell repertoires in COVID-19. Assay: immunoSEQ multiplex PCR; the TCRdb copy retains only in-frame clones and omits some. The table records about 400,000 clones, 85% to 90% of them present only once. Specimen: PBMCs or T cells enriched from blood (not recorded which). These receptors all stem from a woman aged 45 to 65 who had recovered from COVID-19. Both conserved end residues are trimmed from each CDR3.

v_gene	j_gene	CDR3aa
TRBV19	TRBJ1-2	ASSIARAGYT
TRBV4-3	TRBJ1-2	ASSQGQRLNYGYT
TRBV6-5	TRBJ2-1	ASSKSGGEPLEQF
TRBV7-2	TRBJ2-7	ASSLHGTDPTMH
TRBV11-1	TRBJ2-3	ASSPLRDRVTDTQY
TRBV19	TRBJ1-2	ASSSDGRRGYGYT
TRBV6-2/TRBV6-3	TRBJ2-5	ASCPAGSTQY
TRBV7-9	TRBJ1-2	ASSVLRGGSYT
TRBV27	TRBJ2-7	ASSLRRGVYEQY
TRBV4-3	TRBJ2-6	ASSQDQGTGANVLT
TRBV30	TRBJ2-6	AWSSRSGANVLT
TRBV6-2/TRBV6-3	TRBJ1-1	ASSRDRGRNTEAF
TRBV7-9	TRBJ2-3	ASSLGQEGTQY
TRBV28	TRBJ2-2	ASSLGRQTNTGELF
TRBV5-1	TRBJ1-6	ASSSGSTGGNSPLH
TRBV30	TRBJ1-5	AWSEGQLNQPQH
TRBV6-1	TRBJ1-5	ASSERLGTAYSNQPQH
TRBV7-9	TRBJ2-2	ASSRQGPSNTGELF
TRBV19	TRBJ1-3	ASSTRQGSGNTIY
TRBV27	TRBJ2-7	ASSSYRISYEQY
TRBV12-3/TRBV12-4	TRBJ1-2	ASSRGALGGYT
TRBV5-4	TRBJ1-2	ASSSGQGRGYGYT
TRBV4-1	TRBJ1-5	ASSLTGGSQPQH
TRBV28	TRBJ1-4	ASSYPAEQGEKLF
TRBV19	TRBJ1-4	ASSTRPTGGEKLF
TRBV15	TRBJ2-3	ATRRTSGGAVDTQY
TRBV7-2	TRBJ1-5	ASSLRSGRDSQPQH
TRBV11-1	TRBJ2-1	ASGLANYNEQF
TRBV7-2	TRBJ1-5	ASSPTVGSLRNQPQH
TRBV19	TRBJ1-1	ASSDWTGGTEAF
TRBV2	TRBJ1-2	ASREDRAPNYGYT
TRBV5-3	TRBJ1-2	ARSLASGWFGYT
TRBV30	TRBJ2-7	AWNGVGQGYEQY
TRBV5-6	TRBJ2-7	ASSPGQDEQY
TRBV4-1	TRBJ1-2	ASSHPYEEPNYGYT
TRBV18	TRBJ1-1	ASSPQGLPTERDTEAF
TRBV6-2/TRBV6-3	TRBJ2-1	ASSYSKAGGSNEQF
TRBV15	TRBJ1-1	ATSSGLTEAF
TRBV28	TRBJ2-7	ASSLVSGGSYEQY
TRBV30	TRBJ1-6	AWTQQGGGYNSPLH
TRBV28	TRBJ1-1	ASSSITGGTEAF
TRBV5-1	TRBJ2-1	ASSLAGLAFDEQF
TRBV9	TRBJ1-5	ASSPGVGPQH
TRBV5-6	TRBJ2-1	ASSSPGTGEYNEQF
TRBV7-2	TRBJ2-7	ASSLFSSGATYEQY
TRBV5-4	TRBJ1-2	ASSSGQGHYGYT
TRBV6-5	TRBJ2-2	ASGGIRTGELF
TRBV28	TRBJ2-5	ASSSAGKLQETQY
TRBV18	TRBJ2-2	ASSIGLANTGELF
TRBV7-2	TRBJ1-6	ASRHDSSYNSPLH
TRBV2	TRBJ2-7	ASSRRNYEQY
TRBV27	TRBJ2-2	ASRRRDRVVAGELF
TRBV27	TRBJ1-2	ASGDWGANYGYT